This T cell receptor beta chain appears in the sequencing data of a study of blood T cell repertoires in COVID-19. Study-wide background: Samples taken during acute and convalescent COVID-19 were collected in the United States, Italy and Spain. PBMCs, B-cell-depleted T cells, or T cells were the source of the cDNA or gDNA that made up the material.

With 0 bases clipped from V and 9 bases from J, the junction kept 8 bases outside the gene matches. Germline CDR1 is LGHNA and CDR2 is YSLEER. This CDR3 has 15 amino acids. The data were produced by immunoSEQ multiplex PCR, yet TCRdb's version contains in-frame clones alone and is incomplete. The sample records fewer than 200,000 clones, around 88% being singletons. This clonotype was sampled from a woman in her forties or fifties in a cohort exposed to, infected with or recovered from COVID-19 (not recorded which). The sample was PBMCs or T cells enriched from blood (not recorded which). This chain connects TRBV4-3 to TRBJ2-1; the match to TRBD2 covers 7 bases. The CDR3 sequence: CASSQEGTGGIEQFF. In DNA form, the CDR3 reads TGCGCCAGCAGCCAAGAAGGGACGGGGGGTATTGAGCAGTTCTTC.